This T cell receptor beta chain was sequenced during a study of cytomegalovirus exposure and HLA in healthy donors. Study information: A data release that came early held tens of millions of unique TCRs from HLA-typed donors.

Overall study findings and caveats: There were reportedly fewer N-insertions in an Asian-associated ancestry cluster than the roughly 670-donor mean, in a later analysis.

Trimming stripped 6 bases from V and 2 bases from J, with 19 bases between. The CDR3 has 16 amino acids. CDR1 is MGHRA and CDR2 is YSYEKL in the germline V gene. It was with 60 Vbeta and 13 Jbeta primers that the PCR ran. Some clones are missing from TCRdb's copy, which holds only in-frame ones; the method was immunoSEQ multiplex PCR. The sample records 140,000 to 150,000 clones, over 80% being singletons. As concerns this clone: Its antigen is still unknown.

The specimen was PBMCs. The chain carries TRBV4-1 and TRBJ2-5; D is perhaps TRBD2 (7 bases). The receptor was derived from a woman between 25 and 40 years old in good health and CMV-seronegative. CDR3 nucleotides: TGCGCCAGCAGGCGATGGGGGGGGGCCGTACAAGAGACCCAGTACTTC. Translating it yields CASRRWGGAVQETQYF.